The T cell receptor (beta chain) described here comes from a study of PD-1 blockade in classical Hodgkin lymphoma (dated by TCRdb to 2018 to 2020). The study in broad terms: Nivolumab dosing was 3 mg/kg intravenously every 2 weeks, continuing until either disease progression or unacceptable toxicity. The study used TCR beta sequencing and CyTOF to define a peripheral blood immune signature of response to PD-1 blockade in classical Hodgkin lymphoma. Here is what the overall study found, with its caveats: Baseline TCR diversity was reported as lower in newly diagnosed patients than in healthy donors, and lower still in relapsed/refractory patients. CD4+ but not CD8+ TCR diversity rose significantly by C4D1 (p=0.0027 vs p=0.16), most apparent in complete responders (p=0.02). Baseline diversity similar to that of newly diagnosed patients was observed in trial patients achieving complete response, whereas significantly lower diversity was observed in partial responders and progressors. Only a single clinical trial cohort was studied, and what caused the repertoire differences, possibly disease activity or prior therapy, remained undefined. Patients starting nivolumab less than 1 year after ASCT had lower diversity and were excluded from later analyses to avoid confounding by immune reconstitution.

The Qiagen DNeasy kit was used to extract genomic DNA both from unsorted PBMCs and from the negatively selected CD4+ and CD8+ fractions. Amplification of TCR beta CDR3 regions was done by immunoSEQ multiplex PCR with primers that anneal to V and J segments. A synthetic immune receptor repertoire was used to minimize amplification bias, and remaining bias was computationally removed after sequencing. The paper's data handling went like this. Repertoire diversity was quantified as the Shannon entropy index using custom Python scripts. The unsorted, CD4+ and CD8+ repertoires were each analyzed separately, with the exception of combined analyses, where CD4+ and CD8+ sequences were merged in silico. A clone was considered expanded if an increase in frequency of at least 2-fold after treatment relative to C1D1 was found, and a pseudocount of 0.5 was applied to clones undetected at baseline. Singleton clones were defined as clones with 0 or 1 copy at C1D1, and non-singleton clones were defined as clones with 2 or more copies. Clones expanded in unsorted samples were assigned a CD4+, CD8+ or unknown annotation through matching of protein sequences in sorted samples from the same patient. Wilcoxon tests on paired samples were used to test diversity changes from C1D1 to C4D1. TCRdb stores this immuneACCESS table with in-frame sequences only. Part of the clones is absent; in the studies checked, under half of the shortfall reflects unresolved V genes, and no reason is known for the rest. Clonal size and the V and J genes are those of that table, whereas D and trimming came from the DNA. The sample has about 13,000 clones on record, about four fifths of them singletons. The biggest ten clones account for 24% of the sample.

The CDR3 covers 14 residues, taking in both the cysteine and the phenylalanine. The retained sequence is limited to the CDR3, 42 bases, with the frame set at the first base. V gives up 0 bases and J gives up 6 bases, and the segment between their germline ends measures 12 bases. From the germline V gene (reference sequence), CDR1 is LNHNV and CDR2 is YYDKDF. The time point tag for this specimen amounts to: cycle 1 day 1 (C1D1), immediately before nivolumab initiation. Relapse after autologous stem cell transplantation had occurred in all trial patients, and cohorts A, B and C were distinguished by prior brentuximab vedotin exposure. The trial cohort comprised some 60 patients with relapsed/refractory classical Hodgkin lymphoma whose best overall responses were complete response, partial response or progressive disease. In the multi-cohort phase II CheckMate 205 trial, trial patients received single-agent nivolumab. An independent review committee assessed best overall response by applying the 2007 International Working Group response criteria. PBMCs from the trial were collected at three points: immediately before nivolumab initiation (C1D1), and during therapy at cycle 2 day 1 and cycle 4 day 1. Peripheral blood was collected in 8 mL Vacutainer Cell Preparation Tubes, from which PBMCs were isolated by centrifugation and then cryopreserved.

Turning to this clone: Its recognized antigen is unknown. Base qualities were left out, and no much larger clone turns up one base away.

This TCR derives from a human donor with classical Hodgkin lymphoma. The sequence is built from TRBV15 and TRBJ2-7; 5 matching bases give a weak D call of TRBD1. This specimen was peripheral blood mononuclear cells (PBMCs), taken at baseline. Here the CDR3 is given as CATSRDRVLGEQYF. The sequence in DNA is TGTGCCACCAGCAGAGACAGGGTGCTTGGCGAGCAGTACTTC.